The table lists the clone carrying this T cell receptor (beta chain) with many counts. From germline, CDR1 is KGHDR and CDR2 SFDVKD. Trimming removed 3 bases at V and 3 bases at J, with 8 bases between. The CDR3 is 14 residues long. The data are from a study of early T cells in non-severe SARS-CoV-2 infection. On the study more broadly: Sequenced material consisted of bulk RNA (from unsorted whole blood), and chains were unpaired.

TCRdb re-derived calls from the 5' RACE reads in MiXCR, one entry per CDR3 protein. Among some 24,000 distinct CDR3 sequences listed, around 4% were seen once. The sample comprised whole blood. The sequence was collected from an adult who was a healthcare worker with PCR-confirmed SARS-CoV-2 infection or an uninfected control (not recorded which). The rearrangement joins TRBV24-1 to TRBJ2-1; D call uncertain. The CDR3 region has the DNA TGTGCCACCAGTGATCCCAGTAACTACAATGAGCAGTTCTTC. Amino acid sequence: CATSDPSNYNEQFF.